The 24 T cell receptor beta chains in this list originate from one sample, sequenced in a study of cytomegalovirus exposure and HLA in healthy donors. 13 Jbeta primers and 60 Vbeta primers were used for the PCR. The table came from immunoSEQ multiplex PCR; TCRdb's copy has only in-frame clones and leaves some out. Counted here are roughly 180,000 clones, around 82% occurring once; the ten biggest clones make up around 0.26%. Material for sequencing was PBMCs. The receptor source for this set is a boy aged 10-17 years in good health and CMV-seronegative.

This clone has just one count. The chain employs TRBV5-1 and TRBJ1-1, with D uncertain. Germline V lookup: CDR1 SGHRS, CDR2 YFSETQ. The CDR3 covers 14 residues. Trimming left V 2 bases short and J 0 bases short, with 8 bases between. The CDR3 here is CASSLVGLNTEAFF. CDR3 nucleotide sequence: TGCGCCAGCAGCTTAGTTGGCTTGAACACTGAAGCTTTCTTT.

About this clone itself: Germline and junction disagree at one end, which may indicate a read error. The V gene is TRBV9, the J gene TRBJ2-1; TRBD2 matches at 7 bases. The CDR3 runs to 12 residues. Germline V gene data show CDR1 as SGDLS and CDR2 as YYNGEE. CDR3 bases: TGTGCCAGCAGCGCCATTGGGGGGGTTCCGCTCTTC. Protein sequence: CASSAIGGVPLF.

Remarks on this clone: This specimen includes other DNA sequences encoding the same CDR3. The CDR3 nucleotides are TGTGCCAGCAGCGTTGCAGCGGGCGGTGAGACCCAGTACTTC. Amino acids: CASSVAAGGETQYF. The V gene is TRBV9, the J gene TRBJ2-5; perhaps TRBD2 as D (6 bases). Trimming stripped 2 bases from V and 5 bases from J, with 13 bases between. Germline V gene data show CDR1 as SGDLS and CDR2 as YYNGEE. This CDR3 has 14 amino acids. Variable domain in full (rest from reference TRBV9 and TRBJ2-5): DSGVTQTPKHLITATGQRVTLRCSPRSGDLSVYWYQQSLDQGLQFLIQYYNGEERAKGNILERFSAQQFPDLHSELNLSSLELGDSALYFCASSVAAGGETQYFGPGTRLLVL.

DNA of the CDR3: TGTGCCAGCAGTGACAGGACCAATGAGCAGTTCTTC. Protein: CASSDRTNEQFF. The chain uses TRBV27 and TRBJ2-1; a possible D gene is TRBD1 (6 bases). The germline V gene has CDR1 MNHEY and CDR2 SMNVEV (reference sequence). The CDR3 is made up of 12 amino acids. V lost 5 bases to trimming and J lost 6 bases, with 8 bases between them.

The V and J genes are TRBV13 and TRBJ1-2; no clear D gene. Trimming removed 5 bases from V and 5 bases from J, with 12 bases in between. The germline V gene has CDR1 PRHDT and CDR2 FYEKMQ (reference sequence). The CDR3 length is 13 residues. This CDR3 is CASSPKHVYGYTF. The CDR3 DNA reads TGTGCCAGCAGCCCCAAACACGTATATGGCTACACCTTC.

The V gene is TRBV9, the J gene TRBJ1-6, with D tentatively TRBD1 (5 bases). There are 15 residues in the CDR3. Trimming left V 1 base short and J 5 bases short, with 10 bases between. Germline-derived CDR1 and CDR2 are SGDLS and YYNGEE. The CDR3 DNA reads as TGTGCCAGCAGCGTAAGCAGGGTTGATAATTCACCCCTCCACTTT. Protein product: CASSVSRVDNSPLHF.

The chain recombines TRBV28 with TRBJ2-7; 10 nucleotides align to TRBD2. The V gene end was trimmed by 6 bases and the J gene end by 0 bases; junction bases not matched to a gene: 2. The CDR3 is 14 amino acids. The germline V gene has CDR1 MDHEN and CDR2 SYDVKM. The CDR3 region is CASRPSGSSYEQYF. The CDR3 DNA reads as TGTGCCAGCAGGCCTAGCGGGAGCTCCTACGAGCAGTACTTC.

J is TRBJ2-5 and V is TRBV25-1; D gene uncertain. The length of the CDR3 is 15 residues. The germline V gene has CDR1 MGHDK and CDR2 SYGVNS. The V end lost 2 bases, the J end lost 1 base, and 11 bases lay between the germline ends. The CDR3 region is CASSENLWAQETQYF. The CDR3 DNA follows: TGTGCCAGCAGTGAAAATTTGTGGGCCCAAGAGACCCAGTACTTC.

This chain connects TRBV6-1 to TRBJ1-4; weak D call: TRBD1 (5 bases). Germline V lookup: CDR1 MNHNS, CDR2 SASEGT. The CDR3 is 15 amino acids. V was trimmed by 1 base and J by 3 bases, leaving 9 bases between them. The CDR3 spells CASSEGRTPNEKLFF. The DNA for the CDR3 is TGTGCCAGCAGTGAAGGCCGGACACCTAATGAAAAACTGTTTTTT.

The chain is built from TRBV5-8 and TRBJ1-5; no clear D gene. This CDR3 has 13 residues. V lost 1 base and J 7 bases, leaving 9 bases between the germline ends. CDR1 and CDR2 from the germline V gene are SGHTS and YDEGEE. CDR3 region: CASSLIGVQPQHF. In nucleotides, the CDR3 is TGTGCCAGCAGCTTGATCGGGGTACAGCCCCAGCATTTT.

This chain links TRBV10-3 with TRBJ2-7; perhaps TRBD1 as D (6 bases). Per germline, CDR1 ENHRY and CDR2 SYGVKD. CDR3 length: 14 amino acids. V gave up 6 bases and J gave up 4 bases, with 16 bases separating them. CDR3 sequence (DNA): TGTGCCATCAGACCAGACACTCAGGGGTACGAGCAGTACTTC. This encodes CAIRPDTQGYEQYF.

The genes are TRBV7-8 and TRBJ2-7, with 9 bases aligning to TRBD2. In germline, CDR1 is SGHVS, CDR2 FQNEAQ. The CDR3 is made up of 17 amino acids. Germline trimming cut 0 bases from V and 1 base from J; bases unmatched to any gene: 7. This chain's CDR3 is CASSLATAGGNSYEQYF. The CDR3 nucleotides read TGTGCCAGCAGCTTAGCGACGGCGGGGGGGAATTCCTACGAGCAGTACTTC.

The chain recombines TRBV28 with TRBJ2-1, with D perhaps TRBD2 (6 bases). Germline CDR1 is MDHEN and CDR2 is SYDVKM. V lost 2 bases and J 7 bases, leaving 12 bases between the germline ends. This CDR3 spans 14 amino acids. The CDR3 sequence: CASSLAGKLNEQFF. CDR3 in DNA: TGTGCCAGCAGTTTAGCGGGAAAGCTTAATGAGCAGTTCTTC.

The table lists this clone with a count of one. The chain uses TRBV11-1 and TRBJ2-7; weak D call: TRBD1 (6 bases). Germline V gene sequence: CDR1 SGHAT, CDR2 FQDESV (reference sequence). This CDR3 comprises 14 residues. The ends were cut back, 2 bases at V and 9 bases at J, with 17 bases in the middle. As DNA, the CDR3 is TGTGCCAGCAGCTTATCTGGGGGTCTAGGGGGGCAGTACTTC. Translation: CASSLSGGLGGQYF. Variable domain in full (rest from reference TRBV11-1 and TRBJ2-7): EAEVAQSPRYKITEKSQAVAFWCDPISGHATLYWYRQILGQGPELLVQFQDESVVDDSQLPKDRFSAERLKGVDSTLKIQPAELGDSAMYLCASSLSGGLGGQYFGPGTRLTVT.

The rearrangement joins TRBV28 to TRBJ1-5, with a tentative D call TRBD1 (5 bases). Trimming stripped 6 bases from V and 3 bases from J, with 15 bases between. Germline lookup yields CDR1 MDHEN and CDR2 SYDVKM. The CDR3 is made up of 15 amino acids. CDR3 bases: TGTGCCAGCAGCCGACTGACAGAGCTCAATCAGCCCCAGCATTTT. Its translation is CASSRLTELNQPQHF.

The chain employs TRBV12-5 and TRBJ2-3; 8 bases align to TRBD1. Germline trimming cut 7 bases from V and 7 bases from J; bases unmatched to any gene: 10. CDR3 length: 14 amino acids. The germline gives CDR1 LGHNT, CDR2 FRNRAP. The DNA for the CDR3 is TGTGCTAGTGCCTCGGGGACAGGCCCCTATACGCAGTATTTT. Protein: CASASGTGPYTQYF.

This clone has only one observation. The rearrangement uses TRBV2 and TRBJ1-4; 8 nucleotides align to TRBD1. The J segment lost 7 bases and the V segment lost 6 bases, leaving 7 bases of the junction unmatched. The CDR3 has 14 amino acids. Germline CDR1 is SNHLY and CDR2 is FYNNEI. The CDR3 nucleotides are TGTGCCAGCAGCGACCGGACAGGGAGTGAAAAACTGTTTTTT. Its translation is CASSDRTGSEKLFF.

On this clone: An end of the junction differs from the germline gene, which may be a read error. CDR3 region: CSVEDGGTGAYF. The CDR3 DNA follows: TGCAGCGTTGAAGATGGAGGGACAGGGGCGTACTTC. The J gene is TRBJ1-2, the V gene TRBV29-1; 10 bases agree with TRBD1. The length of the CDR3 is 12 residues. Germline values: CDR1 SQVTM, CDR2 ANQGSEA.

This clone was seen once. The chain links TRBV27 to TRBJ1-6; 7 nucleotides match TRBD1. V lost 6 bases to trimming and J lost 7 bases; unmatched junction nucleotides: 18. Germline assignment: CDR1 MNHEY and CDR2 SMNVEV (reference sequence). The CDR3 covers 18 residues. The CDR3 spells CASSRNPRGKPPNSPLHF. For the CDR3, the DNA is TGTGCCAGCAGCCGAAACCCCAGGGGGAAACCCCCGAATTCACCCCTCCACTTT.

J is TRBJ1-5 and V is TRBV7-9, with D perhaps matching TRBD1 (5 bases). Trimming took 2 bases from V and 7 from J, leaving 6 bases between them. Germline lookup yields CDR1 SEHNR and CDR2 FQNEAQ (reference sequence). The CDR3 runs to 12 residues. This CDR3 reads CASSLQGQPQHF. CDR3 DNA: TGTGCCAGCAGCTTACAGGGACAGCCCCAGCATTTT.

This clone was recorded once. The V gene is TRBV5-8, the J gene TRBJ2-5, with 8 bases lining up with TRBD2. With V trimmed by 0 bases and J by 4 bases, 5 bases remained unmatched. This CDR3 region has 15 residues. Germline V gene data show CDR1 as SGHTS and CDR2 as YDEGEE. Written as DNA, the CDR3 is TGTGCCAGCAGCTTGGCCGGAAGCGGGGGAGAGACCCAGTACTTC. It translates to CASSLAGSGGETQYF.

The rearrangement links TRBV5-4 to TRBJ2-1; 8 bases match TRBD1. This CDR3 is 15 amino acids long. The V gene end was trimmed by 1 base and the J gene end by 2 bases; junction bases not matched to a gene: 2. CDR1 is SGHNT and CDR2 is YYREEE in the germline V gene (reference sequence). The CDR3 sequence is CASSLTGGPYNEQFF. The CDR3 nucleotides read TGTGCCAGCAGCTTGACAGGGGGTCCCTACAATGAGCAGTTCTTC.

This chain connects TRBV27 to TRBJ1-4; no clear D gene. The CDR3 totals 11 residues. With 4 bases removed from V and 5 bases from J, the gap between germline ends came to 2 bases. Per germline, CDR1 MNHEY and CDR2 SMNVEV (reference sequence). CDR3 DNA: TGTGCCAGCAGTTCAAATGAAAAACTGTTTTTT. Protein: CASSSNEKLFF.

The chain has TRBV30 and TRBJ1-6, with 10 bases matching TRBD1. The germline gives CDR1 GTSNPN, CDR2 SVGIG (reference sequence). V dropped 3 bases and J dropped 8; count of bases not matched to a gene: 10. The CDR3 contains 16 residues. The CDR3 loop reads CAWRTPGTGAHSPLHF. In nucleotides, the CDR3 is TGTGCCTGGAGGACCCCCGGGACAGGGGCCCATTCACCCCTCCACTTT.